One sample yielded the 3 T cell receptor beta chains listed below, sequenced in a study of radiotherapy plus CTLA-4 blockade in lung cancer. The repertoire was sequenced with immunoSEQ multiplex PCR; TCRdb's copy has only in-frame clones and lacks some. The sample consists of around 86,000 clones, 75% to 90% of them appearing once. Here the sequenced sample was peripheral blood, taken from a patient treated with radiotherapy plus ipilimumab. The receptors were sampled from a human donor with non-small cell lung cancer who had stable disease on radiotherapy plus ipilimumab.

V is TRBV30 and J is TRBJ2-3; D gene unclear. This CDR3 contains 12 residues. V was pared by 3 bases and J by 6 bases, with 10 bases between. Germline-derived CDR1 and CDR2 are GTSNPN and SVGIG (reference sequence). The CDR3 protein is CAWSHRADTQYF. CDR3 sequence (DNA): TGTGCCTGGAGCCACCGGGCGGATACGCAGTATTTT.

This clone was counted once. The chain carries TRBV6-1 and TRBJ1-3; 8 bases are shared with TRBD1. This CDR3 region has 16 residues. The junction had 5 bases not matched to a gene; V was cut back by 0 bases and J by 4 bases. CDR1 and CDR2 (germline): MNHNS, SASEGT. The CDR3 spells CASSEATGAGGNTIYF. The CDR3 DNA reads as TGTGCCAGCAGTGAAGCGACAGGGGCGGGAGGAAACACCATATATTTT.

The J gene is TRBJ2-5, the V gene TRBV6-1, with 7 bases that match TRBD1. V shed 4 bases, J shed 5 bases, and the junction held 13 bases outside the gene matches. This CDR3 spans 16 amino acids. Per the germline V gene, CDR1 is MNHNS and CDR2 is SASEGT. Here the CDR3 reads CASSGGKTGLGETQYF. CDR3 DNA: TGTGCCAGCAGTGGGGGGAAGACAGGGTTAGGGGAGACCCAGTACTTC.